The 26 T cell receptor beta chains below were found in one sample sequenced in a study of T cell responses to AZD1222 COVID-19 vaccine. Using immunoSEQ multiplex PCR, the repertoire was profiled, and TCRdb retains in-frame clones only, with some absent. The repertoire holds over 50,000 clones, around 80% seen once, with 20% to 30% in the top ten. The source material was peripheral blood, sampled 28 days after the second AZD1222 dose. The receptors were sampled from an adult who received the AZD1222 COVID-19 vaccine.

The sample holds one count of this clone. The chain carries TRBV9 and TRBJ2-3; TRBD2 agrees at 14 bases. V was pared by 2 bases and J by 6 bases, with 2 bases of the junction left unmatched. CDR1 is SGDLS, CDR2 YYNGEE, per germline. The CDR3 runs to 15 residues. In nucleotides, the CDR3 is TGTGCCAGCAGCGTGCGACTAGCGGGAGGGGATACGCAGTATTTT. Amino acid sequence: CASSVRLAGGDTQYF.

The CDR3 reads CASSMPRGANTEAFF. In DNA form, the CDR3 reads TGTGCCAGTAGTATGCCCCGGGGGGCGAACACTGAAGCTTTCTTT. The V call is TRBV19, the J call TRBJ1-1, with a tentative D call TRBD1 (6 bases). The CDR3 runs to 15 residues. The germline CDR1 and CDR2 sequences are LNHDA and SQIVND (reference sequence). V lost 3 bases, J lost 1 base, and 12 bases lay in between.

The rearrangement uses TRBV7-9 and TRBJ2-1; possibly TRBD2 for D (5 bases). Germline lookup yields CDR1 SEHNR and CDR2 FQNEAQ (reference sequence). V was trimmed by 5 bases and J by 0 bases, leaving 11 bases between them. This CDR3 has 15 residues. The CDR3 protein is CASSGGRASYNEQFF. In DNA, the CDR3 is TGTGCCAGCAGCGGAGGCCGGGCCTCCTACAATGAGCAGTTCTTC.

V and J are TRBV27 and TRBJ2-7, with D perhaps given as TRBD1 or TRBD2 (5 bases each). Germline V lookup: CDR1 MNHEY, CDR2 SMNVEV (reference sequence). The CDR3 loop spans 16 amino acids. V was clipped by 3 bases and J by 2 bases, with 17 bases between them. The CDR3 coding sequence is TGTGCCAGCAGTTTTCTCAACCGGGACCGCACCTACGAGCAGTACTTC. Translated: CASSFLNRDRTYEQYF.

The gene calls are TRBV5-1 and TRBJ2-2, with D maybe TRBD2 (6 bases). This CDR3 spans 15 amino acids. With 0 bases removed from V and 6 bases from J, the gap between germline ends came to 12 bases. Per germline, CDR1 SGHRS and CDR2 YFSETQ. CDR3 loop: CASSLVGGTAGELFF. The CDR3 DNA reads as TGCGCCAGCAGCTTGGTGGGGGGTACGGCCGGGGAGCTGTTTTTT.

The chain's CDR3 is CSVEVYGGAQHF. The CDR3 DNA is TGCAGCGTTGAAGTCTACGGAGGTGCCCAGCATTTT. This chain links TRBV29-1 with TRBJ1-5; unclear D gene. CDR1 SQVTM and CDR2 ANQGSEA come from the germline V gene. Trimming shortened V by 1 base and J by 11 bases, and 12 bases separated the two germline ends. CDR3 length: 12 amino acids.

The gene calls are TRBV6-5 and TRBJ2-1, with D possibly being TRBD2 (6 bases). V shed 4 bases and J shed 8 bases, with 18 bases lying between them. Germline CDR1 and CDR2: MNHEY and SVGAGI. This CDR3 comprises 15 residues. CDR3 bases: TGTGCCAGCAGTTCCGGGAGCCCGGGGAGGCATGAGCAGTTCTTC. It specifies CASSSGSPGRHEQFF.

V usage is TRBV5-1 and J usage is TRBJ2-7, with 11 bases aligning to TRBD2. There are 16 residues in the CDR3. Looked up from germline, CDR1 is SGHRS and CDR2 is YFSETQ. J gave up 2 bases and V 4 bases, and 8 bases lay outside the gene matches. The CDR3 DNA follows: TGCGCCAGCAGCCTCGGCGGGACTAGCGGTACCTACGAGCAGTACTTC. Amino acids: CASSLGGTSGTYEQYF.

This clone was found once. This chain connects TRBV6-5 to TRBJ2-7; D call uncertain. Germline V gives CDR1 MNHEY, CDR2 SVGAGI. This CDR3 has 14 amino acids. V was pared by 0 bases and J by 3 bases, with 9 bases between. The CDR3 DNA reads TGTGCCAGCAGTTACTCGGGTCAGAACTACGAGCAGTACTTC. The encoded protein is CASSYSGQNYEQYF.

CDR3 residues: CASTPGLAVSTDTQYF. In DNA, the CDR3 is TGTGCCAGTACCCCGGGACTAGCGGTTAGCACAGATACGCAGTATTTT. V gene TRBV19 combines with J gene TRBJ2-3, with 11 bases aligning to TRBD2. Germline V lookup: CDR1 LNHDA, CDR2 SQIVND (reference sequence). The CDR3 spans 16 residues. Trimming cost V 7 bases and J 0 bases; bases outside gene matches: 6.

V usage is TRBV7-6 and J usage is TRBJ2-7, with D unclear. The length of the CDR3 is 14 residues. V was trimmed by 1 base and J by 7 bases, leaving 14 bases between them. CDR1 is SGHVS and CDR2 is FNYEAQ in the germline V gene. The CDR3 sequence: CASSLEVRVGEQYF. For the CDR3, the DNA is TGTGCCAGCAGCTTAGAGGTACGGGTAGGGGAGCAGTACTTC.

The CDR3 nucleotides are TGTGCCACCAGTAAAACTACGCTAGGACCAGATACGCAGTATTTT. Its protein product is CATSKTTLGPDTQYF. The chain uses TRBV24-1 and TRBJ2-3; unclear D gene. The germline gives CDR1 KGHDR, CDR2 SFDVKD. This CDR3 is 15 amino acids long. V was cut by 6 bases and J by 4 bases, with 16 bases left in between.

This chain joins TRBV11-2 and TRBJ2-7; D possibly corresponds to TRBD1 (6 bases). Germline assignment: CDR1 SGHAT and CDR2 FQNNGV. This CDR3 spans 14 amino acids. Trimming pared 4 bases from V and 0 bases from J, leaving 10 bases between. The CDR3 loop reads CASSSTGISYEQYF. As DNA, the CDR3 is TGTGCCAGCAGCTCTACAGGGATCTCCTACGAGCAGTACTTC.

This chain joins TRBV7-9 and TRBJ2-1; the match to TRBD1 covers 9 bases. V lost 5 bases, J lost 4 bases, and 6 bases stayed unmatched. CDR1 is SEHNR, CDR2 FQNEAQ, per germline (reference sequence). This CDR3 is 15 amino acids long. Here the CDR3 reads CASSATGTGYNEQFF. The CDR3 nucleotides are TGTGCCAGCAGCGCAACCGGGACAGGGTACAATGAGCAGTTCTTC.

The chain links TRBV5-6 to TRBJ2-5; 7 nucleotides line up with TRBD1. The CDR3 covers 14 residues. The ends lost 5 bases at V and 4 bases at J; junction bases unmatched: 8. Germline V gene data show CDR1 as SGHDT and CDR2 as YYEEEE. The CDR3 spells CASRFDRDRETQYF. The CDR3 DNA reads TGTGCCAGCAGGTTCGACAGGGACCGAGAGACCCAGTACTTC.

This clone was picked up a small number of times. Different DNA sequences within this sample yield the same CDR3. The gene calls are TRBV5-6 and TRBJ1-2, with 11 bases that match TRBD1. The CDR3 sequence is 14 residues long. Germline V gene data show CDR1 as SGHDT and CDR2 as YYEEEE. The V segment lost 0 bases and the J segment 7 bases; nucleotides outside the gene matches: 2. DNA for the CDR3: TGTGCCAGCAGCTTGGCCGGACAGGGGGCTGGCTACACCTTC. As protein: CASSLAGQGAGYTF.

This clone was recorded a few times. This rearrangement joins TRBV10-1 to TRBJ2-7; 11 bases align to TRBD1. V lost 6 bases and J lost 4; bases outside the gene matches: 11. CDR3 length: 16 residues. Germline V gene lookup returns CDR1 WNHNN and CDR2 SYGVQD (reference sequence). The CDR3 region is CASSDAGTGGPYEQYF. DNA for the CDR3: TGCGCCAGCAGCGATGCGGGGACAGGGGGTCCGTACGAGCAGTACTTC.

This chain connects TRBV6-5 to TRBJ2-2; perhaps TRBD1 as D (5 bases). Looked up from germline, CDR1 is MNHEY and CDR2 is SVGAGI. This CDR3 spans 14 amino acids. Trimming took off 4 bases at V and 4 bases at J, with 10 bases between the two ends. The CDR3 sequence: CASSLAQGTGELFF. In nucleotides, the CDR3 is TGTGCCAGCAGTTTGGCCCAGGGCACCGGGGAGCTGTTTTTT.

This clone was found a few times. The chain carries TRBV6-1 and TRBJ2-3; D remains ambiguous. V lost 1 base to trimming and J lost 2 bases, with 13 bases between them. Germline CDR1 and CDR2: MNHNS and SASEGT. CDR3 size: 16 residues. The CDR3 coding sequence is TGTGCCAGCAGTGAAGTCCCAAGGGCCCACACAGATACGCAGTATTTT. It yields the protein CASSEVPRAHTDTQYF.

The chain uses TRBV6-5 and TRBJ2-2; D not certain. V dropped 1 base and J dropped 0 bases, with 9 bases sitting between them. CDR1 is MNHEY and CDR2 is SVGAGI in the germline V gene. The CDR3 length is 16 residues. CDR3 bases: TGTGCCAGCAGTTACTTCCGTTTTTCGAACACCGGGGAGCTGTTTTTT. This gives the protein CASSYFRFSNTGELFF.

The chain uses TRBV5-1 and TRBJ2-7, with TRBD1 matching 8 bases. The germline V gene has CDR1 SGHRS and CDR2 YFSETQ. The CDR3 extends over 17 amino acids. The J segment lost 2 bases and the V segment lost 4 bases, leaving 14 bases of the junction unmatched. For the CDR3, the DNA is TGCGCCAGCAGCCACCGATTAAAGGACAGGGATGCCTACGAGCAGTACTTC. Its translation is CASSHRLKDRDAYEQYF.

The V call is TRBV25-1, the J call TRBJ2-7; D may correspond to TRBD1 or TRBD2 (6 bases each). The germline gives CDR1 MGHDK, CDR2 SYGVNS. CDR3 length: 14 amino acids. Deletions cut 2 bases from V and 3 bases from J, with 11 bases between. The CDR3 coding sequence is TGTGCCAGCAGTGAAACCGGGGGCTACTACGAGCAGTACTTC. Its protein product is CASSETGGYYEQYF.

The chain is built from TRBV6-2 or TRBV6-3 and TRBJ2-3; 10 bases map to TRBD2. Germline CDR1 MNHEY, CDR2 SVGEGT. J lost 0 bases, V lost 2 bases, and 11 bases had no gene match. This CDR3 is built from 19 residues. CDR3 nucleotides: TGTGCCAGCAGTTACCCCATTCTGCAGACTAGCGGGAGCACAGATACGCAGTATTTT. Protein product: CASSYPILQTSGSTDTQYF.

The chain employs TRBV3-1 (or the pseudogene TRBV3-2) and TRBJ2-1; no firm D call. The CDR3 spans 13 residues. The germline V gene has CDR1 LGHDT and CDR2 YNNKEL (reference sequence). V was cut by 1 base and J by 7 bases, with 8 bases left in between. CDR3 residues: CASSQAMGNEQFF. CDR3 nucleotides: TGTGCCAGCAGCCAAGCCATGGGTAATGAGCAGTTCTTC.

The CDR3: CASSQVTGSSPLHF. CDR3 in DNA: TGTGCCAGCAGCCAAGTGACAGGGTCCTCACCCCTCCACTTT. J is TRBJ1-6 and V is TRBV3-1 (or the pseudogene TRBV3-2); 7 bases line up with TRBD1. Trimming at V came to 1 base and at J to 10 bases, leaving 4 bases not matched to a gene. The CDR3 is 14 residues long. CDR1 and CDR2 (germline): LGHDT, YNNKEL (reference sequence).

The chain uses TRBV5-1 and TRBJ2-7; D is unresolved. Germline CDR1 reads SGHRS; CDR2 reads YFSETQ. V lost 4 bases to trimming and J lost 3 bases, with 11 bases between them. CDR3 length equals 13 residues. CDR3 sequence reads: CASSRIVGYEQYF. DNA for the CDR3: TGCGCCAGCAGCCGCATCGTCGGCTACGAGCAGTACTTC.